This T cell receptor beta chain was profiled in a study of shared clonotypes between healthy human individuals (dated by TCRdb to 2020 to 2022). Study-wide context: The cohort included three men and a couple of women between 18 and 49 years of age. Per donor, three plates each were used for CD4 naive and CD4 memory, two for CD8 naive, and one for CD8 memory. To estimate repertoire size and how much clonotype sharing occurs between individuals, the study deeply sequenced the blood TCR repertoires of several healthy adults. To increase sequencing depth and limit assay-specific biases, TCR repertoire library preparation and sequencing were carried out by different laboratories using diverse techniques. Leukapheresis yielded between about 0.9 and 9.5 billion PBMCs per donor.

The CDR3 goes from the cysteine to the phenylalanine over 14 residues. CDR3 DNA only is kept here, 42 bases in frame from base 1. According to the germline V gene, CDR1 reads SGHDT and CDR2 reads YYEEEE. A distance of 23 bases separates the germline ends of V and J, which lose 4 bases and 15 bases respectively. The paper as a whole reports these results and caveats: Estimated clonotype richness was generally larger for naive than for memory subsets. Pairwise subsampling indicated that sequencing depth was expected to affect the degree of clonotype sharing among donors. Incomplete sequencing was indicated by rarefaction of sorted-subset datasets, despite the large sequencing depth. Because the study included only a small number of donors, the genetic and exposure-history diversity represented was limited. Only blood was sampled, and tissue TCR repertoires likely differ from those in blood. When several donors were compared, the shared fraction of clonotypes was about 5.2% for naive CD4, about 4% for naive CD8, 2% to 2.5% for memory CD4, and roughly 0.4% for memory CD8. Higher generation probabilities were observed for clonotypes shared by all four sorted-subset donors than for non-shared clonotypes.

Worth noting for this clone: Its antigen remains undetermined. No per-base quality is available; no much larger clone lies one base away.

Using the deep immunoSEQ assay, multiplex PCR amplified TCR CDR3 regions from genomic DNA. Genomic DNA extracted from each cell subset was distributed evenly over all wells of several immunoSEQ 96-well plates, and each plate served as one replicate. For sorted subsets, about 0.2 ug genomic DNA, equal to tens of thousands of T cell genomes, was loaded into each replicate PCR. Purified libraries were measured with a Qubit 3.0 fluorometer, size-checked on a Bioanalyzer 2100, and measured again with the KAPA Library Quantification kit. Every immunoSEQ 96-well plate was sequenced on a separate single-read 150-cycle Illumina NextSeq 550 flow cell. In the authors' own workflow: The immunoSEQ output contained only junctional sequences without quality scores, so filtering could not match that applied to full-length reads. To assign V/J genes and CDR3, sequences were annotated against IMGT germline references using PyIR, a Python wrapper for IgBLAST v1.9. Any read was removed if the V/J assignment was weak (E-value above 1e-6), the CDR3 was missing, or the read contained stop codons, out-of-frame junctions, or ambiguous translated residues. V3J clonotypes were defined by identical inferred V gene, J gene, and CDR3 amino acid sequence. Percentage overlap between repertoires was computed as shared unique clonotypes divided by the size of the smaller repertoire. Repertoire richness was assessed with RTK rarefaction, the Chao1 estimator, and Recon v2.1 estimates of unobserved clonotypes. For all TCRbeta clonotypes obtained by the gDNA method from four donors, generation probabilities were computed with OLGA. The clones in this table, taken by TCRdb from immuneACCESS, are in-frame only. Not every clone is retained; where verified, under half of the shortfall comes from an unresolved V gene, and the cause of the rest is unknown. Clone size and the V and J calls come from that table; the DNA yielded D and trimming. Here the sample has about 510,000 clones; 95% to 97% occur a single time. The biggest ten clones account for 0.06% of the sample.

The donors were healthy, HIV-negative adults who had no recently reported acute infections or vaccinations. Only Caucasian adults living in Nashville, Tennessee, USA were represented among the donors. Magnetic negative selection was used to enrich CD4+ T cells, after which naive cells were positively selected on CD45RA and the negative fraction became the memory subset. Blood was collected by leukapheresis, and PBMCs were isolated by Ficoll-Histopaque density gradient centrifugation and then cryopreserved in liquid nitrogen vapor phase. Analytical flow cytometry was used to check the purity and quantity of every magnetically sorted T cell population. Genomic DNA was isolated from every sorted fraction and measured by UV absorbance on a Nanodrop 2000c.

The sequencing sample was made of naive CD4+ T cells sorted from blood. The meaning of the sample's cell subset or site label: CD45RA+ positively selected. This TCR derives from a woman aged 25-40 years in good health. The receptor chain draws on TRBV5-6 and TRBJ2-4; a tentative D call is TRBD1 (6 bases match). The CDR3 protein is CASSRSGAGWSRYF. The DNA reads TGTGCCAGCAGCCGCTCAGGGGCAGGGTGGTCTCGGTACTTC.